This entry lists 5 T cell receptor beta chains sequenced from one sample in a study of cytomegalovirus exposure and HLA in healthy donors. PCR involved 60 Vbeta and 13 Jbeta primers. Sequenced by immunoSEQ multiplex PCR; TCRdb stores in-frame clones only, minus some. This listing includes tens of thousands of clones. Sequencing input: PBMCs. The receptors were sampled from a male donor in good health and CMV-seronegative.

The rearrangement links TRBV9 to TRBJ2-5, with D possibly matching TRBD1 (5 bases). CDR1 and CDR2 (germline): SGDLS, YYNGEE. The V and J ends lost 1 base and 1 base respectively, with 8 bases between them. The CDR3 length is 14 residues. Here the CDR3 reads CASSVQGAQETQYF. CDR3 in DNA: TGTGCCAGCAGCGTACAAGGGGCCCAAGAGACCCAGTACTTC. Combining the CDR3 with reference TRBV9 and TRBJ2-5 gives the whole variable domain DSGVTQTPKHLITATGQRVTLRCSPRSGDLSVYWYQQSLDQGLQFLIQYYNGEERAKGNILERFSAQQFPDLHSELNLSSLELGDSALYFCASSVQGAQETQYFGPGTRLLVL.

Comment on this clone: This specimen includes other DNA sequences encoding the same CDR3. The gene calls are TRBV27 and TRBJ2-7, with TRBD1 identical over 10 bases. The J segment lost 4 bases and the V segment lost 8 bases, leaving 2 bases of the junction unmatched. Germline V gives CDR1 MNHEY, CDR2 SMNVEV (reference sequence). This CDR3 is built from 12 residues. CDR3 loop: CASRTGGYEQYF. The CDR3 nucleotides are TGTGCCAGCCGGACAGGGGGGTACGAGCAGTACTTC.

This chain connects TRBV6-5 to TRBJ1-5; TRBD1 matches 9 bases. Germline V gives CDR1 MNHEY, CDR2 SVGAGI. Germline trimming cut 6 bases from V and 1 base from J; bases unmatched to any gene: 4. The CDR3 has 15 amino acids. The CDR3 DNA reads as TGTGCCAGCAGATTACAGGGGGCGAGCAATCAGCCCCAGCATTTT. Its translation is CASRLQGASNQPQHF.

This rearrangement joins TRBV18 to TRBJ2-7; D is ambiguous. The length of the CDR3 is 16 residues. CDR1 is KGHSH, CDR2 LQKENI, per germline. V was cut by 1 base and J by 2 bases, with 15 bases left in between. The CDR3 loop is CASSPLAVHPTYEQYF. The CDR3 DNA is TGTGCCAGCTCACCACTAGCAGTACACCCTACCTACGAGCAGTACTTC.

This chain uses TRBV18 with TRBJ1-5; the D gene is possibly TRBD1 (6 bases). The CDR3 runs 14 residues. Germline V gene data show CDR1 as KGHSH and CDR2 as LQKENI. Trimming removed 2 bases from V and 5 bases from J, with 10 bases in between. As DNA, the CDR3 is TGTGCCAGCTCACCAGGGACACCCGATCAGCCCCAGCATTTT. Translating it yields CASSPGTPDQPQHF.